This TCR beta chain appears in the sequencing data of a study of blood T cell repertoires in COVID-19 (TCRdb year 2020). At the level of the whole study: Collaborator samples came from the United States, Italy and Spain and covered acute and convalescent phases of COVID-19. A de-identified subject ID, COVID-19 status, age in years and sex were almost always included in the sample metadata. The samples were drawn from two sources: the first 160 participants of the ongoing ImmuneRACE study, and about 1,300 subjects contributed by 6 global collaborators. A freely available public database, intended as a resource for researchers studying the immune response to SARS-CoV-2, is where the repertoires were released. Deeply sampled blood TCRbeta repertoires from subjects exposed to, actively infected with, or recovered from COVID-19 were included in the dataset. The prospective study material was composed of cDNA or gDNA derived from T cells, B-cell-depleted T cells, or PBMCs. HLA class I and class II types, where available, came from metadata supplied by the sample provider rather than from assay-based typing.

This clone has only a few counts. No cognate antigen has been identified for it. Base qualities are not provided; no much larger clone lies one nucleotide away. Participants in the prospective study were enrolled through a virtual design, were aged about 18 to 100 years, and lived in roughly 25 United States geographic areas. In the prospective study, participants were assigned to cohorts based on the clinical history participants reported in a screening survey and a study questionnaire. Recovered participants in ImmuneRACE Cohort 3 were defined by two consecutive negative NP/OP PCR tests, clearance by a healthcare professional, or resolution of symptoms. Each participant in the prospective study had whole blood, serum and a nasopharyngeal or oropharyngeal swab collected by mobile phlebotomists. Additional blood draws and questionnaires over an approximately two-month period could optionally be provided by prospective study participants. Before DNA extraction, blood samples from the prospective study were shipped at room temperature or frozen.

TCRbeta CDR3 regions were amplified from genomic DNA using the immunoSEQ Assay, a bias-controlled multiplex PCR. The paper's processing steps were these. Nucleated cell counts per sample were estimated from amplification of reference gene primers within the assay. Sequence reads were collapsed and filtered to measure the absolute abundance of every unique TCRbeta CDR3 rearrangement. For each sample, productive Simpson clonality was calculated as the square root of Simpson's diversity index across productive rearrangements. Entries here come from immuneACCESS through TCRdb and include only in-frame sequences with V and J called. Some clones fail to appear in such tables; in the studies checked, an unresolved V gene covers under half of the shortfall, and the cause of the remainder is unknown. V and J calls and clone size follow that table, whereas D and trimming were derived from the DNA. This sample holds 300,000 to 450,000 clones; less than 90% were observed only once. Under 1.3% of the sample belongs to the ten largest clones.

CDR1 and CDR2, looked up from the germline V gene, are MDHEN and SYDVKM. The CDR3 goes from the cysteine to the phenylalanine over 13 residues. The CDR3 DNA has 39 bases and is translated from base 1. The junction carries 18 bases between V and J, which are trimmed by 2 bases and 19 bases respectively. Study-wide conclusions, independent of this receptor: The amount of clinical and demographic metadata varied by source and participant and was provided uncurated.

The sample taken for sequencing was PBMCs or T cells enriched from blood (not recorded which). The chain couples TRBV28 to TRBJ1-6, with TRBD1 as a weak D call on 5 bases. This TCR derives from a woman aged 25-40 years who had recovered from COVID-19. The nucleotide sequence reads as follows: TGTGCCAGCAGTTTAATTTTGCGCAGGGTCTCTCACTTT. It translates to CASSLILRRVSHF.